Listed below are T cell receptor beta chains from one sample, sequenced in a study of regulatory T cells in long-lasting Graves disease. A single record per CDR3 protein comes from TCRdb applying MiXCR to the multiplex PCR reads. The table lists roughly 530,000 distinct CDR3 sequences, roughly 16% of them singletons. This same sample was also taken into another study, of T cells in Graves' hyperthyroidism and ophthalmopathy.

The sequences come from peripheral blood mononuclear cells (PBMCs), collected at new diagnosis, from a patient treated with antithyroid drugs. These TCRs come from a woman between 40 and 65 years old with Graves disease. CDR3s include the opening cysteine and the closing phenylalanine or tryptophan. D genes are given only for firm matches. Rows give clone size only sometimes, using once, few, many, or a class for an expanded clone.

v_call	cdr3_length	d_call	clone_size	j_call	cdr3_nt	cdr3_aa
TRBV12-3/TRBV12-4	17	TRBD2	many	TRBJ2-3	TGTGCCAGCAGCCGGGGACTAGCGGGGGGGCAGCCAGATACGCAGTATTTT	CASSRGLAGGQPDTQYF
TRBV6-5	15	NA	few	TRBJ1-2	TGTGCCAGCAGTTACTTAGGTGGGGAGGGAAATGGCTACACCTTC	CASSYLGGEGNGYTF
TRBV18	14	NA	many	TRBJ1-1	TGTGCCAGCTCACCCGCTGGGGCTAACACTGAAGCTTTCTTT	CASSPAGANTEAFF
TRBV7-2	15	NA	many	TRBJ2-3	TGTGCCAGCAGCTTACCGACAGGTCCCACAGATACGCAGTATTTT	CASSLPTGPTDTQYF
TRBV6-1	14	NA	few	TRBJ1-5	TGTGCCAGCAGTGAGGGGACATATAATCAGCCCCAGCATTTT	CASSEGTYNQPQHF
TRBV5-1	14	NA	NA	TRBJ1-6	TGCGCCAGCAGCTTGCAGGGGAGCGATTCACCCCTCCACTTT	CASSLQGSDSPLHF
TRBV12-3/TRBV12-4	13	TRBD1	many	TRBJ1-6	TGTGCCAGCAATCAGGGGGCCGGTTCACCCCTCCACTTT	CASNQGAGSPLHF
TRBV2	13	NA	many	TRBJ1-5	TGTGCCAGCAGACAGGGTGAAGAACAGCCCCAGCATTTT	CASRQGEEQPQHF
TRBV2	15	NA	many	TRBJ2-7	TGTGCCAGCAGTAAAGGGGTACCTTCCTCCTACGAGCAGTACTTC	CASSKGVPSSYEQYF
TRBV5-1	13	NA	NA	TRBJ1-5	TGCGCCAGCTCGAGAGACGAGAATCAGCCCCAGCATTTT	CASSRDENQPQHF
TRBV30	18	TRBD1	few	TRBJ2-7	TGTGCCTGGAGTTATCACCGGGACAGCATGGGGAGCTCCTACGAGCAGTACTTC	CAWSYHRDSMGSSYEQYF
TRBV25-1	14	NA	NA	TRBJ1-2	TGTGCCAGCAGAGAAGTAGGCAGCAACTATGGCTACACCTTC	CASREVGSNYGYTF
TRBV11-1	15	TRBD2	many	TRBJ2-7	TGTGCCAGCAGCTTAGATTCCGGGAGGGCCTACGAGCAGTACTTC	CASSLDSGRAYEQYF
TRBV2	16	NA	NA	TRBJ2-3	TGTGCCAGCAGTGCGAGCAGGGAACATACCACAGATACGCAGTATTTT	CASSASREHTTDTQYF
TRBV2	14	NA	few	TRBJ1-5	TGTGCCAGCAGTGAGATAGGGATATATCAGCCCCAGCATTTT	CASSEIGIYQPQHF
TRBV16	14	NA	many	TRBJ1-2	TGTGCCAGCAGCCAGCTGGGCCTTAACTATGGCTACACCTTC	CASSQLGLNYGYTF
TRBV30	15	TRBD2	few	TRBJ2-3	TGTGCCTGGACCCCTGGGGGGGGTCGGGCAGATACGCAGTATTTT	CAWTPGGGRADTQYF
TRBV6-5	16	NA	many	TRBJ1-1	TGTGCCAGCAGTTACTCGACAAGAACAATGAACACTGAAGCTTTCTTT	CASSYSTRTMNTEAFF
TRBV29-1	14	NA	NA	TRBJ1-2	TGCAGCGTGCCCGGGACCGGAGCTAACTATGGCTACACCTTC	CSVPGTGANYGYTF
TRBV6-2/TRBV6-3	15	TRBD2	many	TRBJ2-3	TGTGCCAGCAGGAGCGGGGGGGCCGGCACAGATACGCAGTATTTT	CASRSGGAGTDTQYF
TRBV4-1	14	NA	NA	TRBJ1-2	TGCGCCAGCAGCCAAACCAGTACTAACTATGGCTACACCTTC	CASSQTSTNYGYTF
TRBV5-5	15	TRBD2	many	TRBJ2-5	TGTGCCAGCAGCTTGACCGGGACTATCCAAGAGACCCAGTACTTC	CASSLTGTIQETQYF
TRBV10-3	13	NA	many	TRBJ1-2	TGTGCCATCAGTGAGTCAGGGGTGAATGGCTACACCTTC	CAISESGVNGYTF
TRBV20-1	14	TRBD2	NA	TRBJ2-3	TGCAGTGCTAGTCGGGGGGGCCGTCCAGATACGCAGTATTTT	CSASRGGRPDTQYF
TRBV18	14	TRBD2	many	TRBJ2-7	TGTGCCAGCTCACCCCTAGCGGACTCCTACGAGCAGTACTTC	CASSPLADSYEQYF
TRBV18	17	TRBD2	NA	TRBJ2-5	TGTGCCAGCTCACTACTCGGAGCGGGGGGGCCTTCGGAGACCCAGTACTTC	CASSLLGAGGPSETQYF
TRBV6-5	15	NA	many	TRBJ2-7	TGTGCCAGCAGTTTTCTTGGATCACCGGCTGACGAGCAGTACTTC	CASSFLGSPADEQYF
TRBV3-1	14	NA	many	TRBJ2-1	TGTGCCAGCAGCCAAGAGGGGGTCTACAATGAGCAGTTCTTC	CASSQEGVYNEQFF
TRBV6-2/TRBV6-3	14	NA	few	TRBJ2-3	TGTGCCAGCAGTTATATTTGGGAGACAGATACGCAGTATTTT	CASSYIWETDTQYF
TRBV25-1	14	NA	few	TRBJ1-2	TGTGCCAGCAGTGAAGACGCCGGGAACTATGGCTACACCTTC	CASSEDAGNYGYTF
TRBV19	17	TRBD1	few	TRBJ2-6	TGTGCCAGTATTCAAGGGACAGGGAAGGCTGGGGCCAACGTCCTGACTTTC	CASIQGTGKAGANVLTF
TRBV2	13	NA	NA	TRBJ2-2	TGTGCCAGCAGCCAAGGAGACGCCGGGGAGCTGTTTTTT	CASSQGDAGELFF
TRBV18	15	TRBD2	many	TRBJ2-1	TGTGCCAGCTCACAGGCGGGGGGTACCTACAATGAGCAGTTCTTC	CASSQAGGTYNEQFF
TRBV7-8	15	TRBD1	many	TRBJ1-1	TGTGCCAGCAGCTTAGTGAGAGATTCCGACAGGGTCCTCTTCTTT	CASSLVRDSDRVLFF
TRBV5-1	15	NA	many	TRBJ1-5	TGCGCCAGCAGCTTGGCCGGACAGAACCATCAGCCCCAGCATTTT	CASSLAGQNHQPQHF
TRBV4-1	15	NA	NA	TRBJ1-1	TGCGCCAGCAGCCAAGAAGCCTCGATGAGCACTGAAGCTTTCTTT	CASSQEASMSTEAFF
TRBV6-1	13	NA	NA	TRBJ2-1	TGTGCCAGCAGACAGCTCCCCTACAATGAGCAGTTCTTC	CASRQLPYNEQFF
TRBV2	15	TRBD2	many	TRBJ2-5	TGTGCCAGCCGTTGGGCTAGCGGGGCCCAAGAGACCCAGTACTTC	CASRWASGAQETQYF
TRBV29-1	14	NA	many	TRBJ1-3	TGCAGCGTTGAAGACGGATTCTCTGGAAACACCATATATTTT	CSVEDGFSGNTIYF
TRBV15	15	TRBD2	NA	TRBJ2-2	TGTGCCACCAGCAGACGGGGGGACTCCACCGGGGAGCTGTTTTTT	CATSRRGDSTGELFF
TRBV28	17	NA	NA	TRBJ1-2	TGTGCCAGCAGAGTTCCCGATGGGTCCCGACCTAACTATGGCTACACCTTC	CASRVPDGSRPNYGYTF
TRBV2	15	NA	many	TRBJ2-5	TGTGCCAGCAGCTCATCCGGGACAACGAAAGAGACCCAGTACTTC	CASSSSGTTKETQYF
TRBV6-1	14	NA	many	TRBJ2-5	TGTGCCAGCAGTGACTCTTGGTACCAAGAGACCCAGTACTTC	CASSDSWYQETQYF
TRBV7-8	13	NA	few	TRBJ2-1	TGTGCCAGCAGCTTAGCGGTTGATGGCGAGCAGTTCTTC	CASSLAVDGEQFF
TRBV30	12	NA	NA	TRBJ1-1	TGTGCCTGGGGTGCCTCGACGGTGGAAGCTTTCTTT	CAWGASTVEAFF
TRBV5-1	13	NA	many	TRBJ1-1	TGCGCCAGCAGCTTGCCAGTCCGGGGTGAAGCTTTCTTT	CASSLPVRGEAFF
TRBV5-6	14	NA	few	TRBJ1-3	TGTGCCAGCAGCTTGGGGGAGCCTGGAAACACCATATATTTT	CASSLGEPGNTIYF
TRBV5-6	14	TRBD1	few	TRBJ2-7	TGTGCCAGCAGCTCCCGGACAGGACTTTACGAGCAGTACTTC	CASSSRTGLYEQYF
TRBV5-5	16	NA	many	TRBJ1-1	TGTGCCAGCAGCTTGGTGCCCCCGACAGTTCACACTGAAGCTTTCTTT	CASSLVPPTVHTEAFF
TRBV5-4	19	TRBD2	NA	TRBJ2-2	TGTGCCAGCAGCGTTGGGACTAGCGGGGGGGCCGGGAACACCGGGGAGCTGTTTTTT	CASSVGTSGGAGNTGELFF
TRBV6-1	16	NA	many	TRBJ2-3	TGTGCCAGCAGCCCGCGGACCCAAGGGGGCACAGATACGCAGTATTTT	CASSPRTQGGTDTQYF
TRBV7-9	16	NA	many	TRBJ1-1	TGTGCCAGCAGCTTAGGTCCCCAGGGAGGGAACACTGAAGCTTTCTTT	CASSLGPQGGNTEAFF
TRBV5-4	17	NA	NA	TRBJ2-2	TGTGCCAGCAGCCAGGGGGGGACCGGGACGAGTCCCGGGGAGCTGTTTTTT	CASSQGGTGTSPGELFF
TRBV12-3/TRBV12-4	15	TRBD1	few	TRBJ1-5	TGTGCCAGCAGTTTACTCGACAGGGCCCCAGAAGCCCAGCATTTT	CASSLLDRAPEAQHF
TRBV18	16	NA	many	TRBJ2-7	TGTGCCAGCTCACCGGCCGGGGGCGGTACGGCTAGCGAGCAGTACTTC	CASSPAGGGTASEQYF
TRBV12-3/TRBV12-4	15	NA	many	TRBJ1-6	TGTGCCAGCAGTCTCTACGGGACCGACTATTCACCCCTCCACTTT	CASSLYGTDYSPLHF
TRBV20-1	13	NA	many	TRBJ1-5	TGCAGTGCTAGAGGGACGGAGCCACAGCCCCAGCATTTT	CSARGTEPQPQHF
TRBV27	13	NA	many	TRBJ2-7	TGTGCCAGCAGTTGGGGAGAGACCTACGAGCAGTACTTC	CASSWGETYEQYF
TRBV2	17	NA	few	TRBJ1-2	TGTGCCAGCAGTGAACGGGGGGGCCAAGGCTCTAACTATGGCTACACCTTC	CASSERGGQGSNYGYTF